This TCR beta chain was obtained from a study of T cell responses to AZD1222 COVID-19 vaccine (dated by TCRdb to about 2021). Looking at the study overall: AZD1222 recipients with second doses at about 4 weeks or about 12 weeks were pooled, because spike-specific TCR depth and breadth did not differ between schedules. TCR sequencing covered more than 230 trial participants: about 210 given two doses of AZD1222 and approximately 26 given two doses of MenACWY control vaccine. Trial participants were enrolled into age subgroups of 18-55, 56-69 and 70-plus years, which contained 148, 28 and 57 TCR-sequenced participants, respectively.

The CDR3 regions of human TCRbeta chains were subjected to immunosequencing. The paper's processing steps were these. Repertoire TCRs were matched against a reference library of SARS-CoV-2-specific TCRs generated with the MIRA antigen-specificity platform. Breadth was defined as the fraction of unique TCRs that were SARS-CoV-2-associated, and depth was defined as the fraction of total T cells that were SARS-CoV-2-associated. Using the MIRA data, each spike-specific TCR was mapped to the spike region that the TCR reacts to and placed in a CD4 or CD8 class. Log10-transformed breadth and depth values were compared by one-way ANOVA with Sidak's multiple comparisons tests. TCRdb stores this immuneACCESS table with in-frame sequences only. Part of the clones is absent; in the studies checked, under half of the shortfall reflects unresolved V genes, and no reason is known for the rest. Clone size and V and J calls were adopted from that table, with D and trimming inferred from the DNA. For this sample the table gives about 150,000 clones, of which more than 75% were detected only once. Of the sample, about 20% is held by the ten largest clones.

On this clone: Its target antigen remains unknown. The record has no base qualities; no much larger clone is one base away.

This specimen's time point label, per the study, means: baseline before first vaccination. The vaccinee samples were drawn from two UK trials, COV001 and COV002, one of which was a single-blind randomized controlled phase 2/3 trial testing AZD1222 (ChAdOx1 nCoV-19) in healthy adults. For TCRbeta chain sequencing, PBMC samples from trial participants were taken at day 0 and at day 28 after the second dose. Based on the germline V gene (reference sequence), the CDR1 and CDR2 sequences are SGHAT and FQDESV. Taken from cysteine to phenylalanine, the CDR3 has 14 residues. Left in the record is the CDR3 DNA by itself, 42 bases read in frame from the first base. V and J lose 2 bases and 3 bases, and a span of 9 bases separates them. The paper as a whole reports these results and caveats: After two AZD1222 doses, spike-specific TCR breadth and depth were significantly higher than at day 0 and than in MenACWY recipients. Only a handful of AZD1222 recipients were SARS-CoV-2 seropositive at baseline, limiting conclusions about previously exposed vaccinees. Nearly half of unique spike-specific TCRs reportedly recognized epitopes outside regions mutated in the B.1.351 and B.1.1.7 variants. The 56-69-year group was small, and its depth increase did not reach significance, likely because of low power. Because no day 14 peak-response samples were available, the repertoires could be characterized only after the peak T cell response. Participants were mostly white British, with more females than males. The authors suggested clonal diversity may have been underestimated. Vaccine-associated CD4 TCRs spanned the whole spike protein, with dominant responses in regions 160-218 and 743-854.

The receptor was derived from an adult in good health. Here the chain combines TRBV11-1 and TRBJ2-3, with TRBD2 as a weak D call on 6 bases. The sample consisted of peripheral blood, taken on day 0 of AZD1222 vaccination. Here is the DNA: TGTGCCAGCAGCTTACGGGAGACAACAGATACGCAGTATTTT. It codes for CASSLRETTDTQYF.